These 30 T cell receptor beta chains were sequenced from one sample in a study of T-cell reconstitution after alpha-beta-depleted transplantation in children. Using unique molecular identifiers, the investigators prepared the TCRbeta library. MiXCR, run by TCRdb on the PCR reads, gives a single entry per CDR3 protein. This repertoire shows more than 400,000 distinct CDR3 sequences, 43% found once; its top ten account for 27%. Sequencing used PBMCs, obtained before TCRalphabeta/CD19-depleted stem cell transplant. These receptors were taken from a girl under 10 years old with aplastic anemia, due to receive a stem cell transplant.

This clonotype was seen repeatedly, ten times or more. This chain joins TRBV7-9 and TRBJ2-1, with 8 bases fitting TRBD1. This CDR3 comprises 16 residues. Germline V gives CDR1 SEHNR, CDR2 FQNEAQ (reference sequence). The trim removed 1 base at V and 0 bases at J, leaving 2 bases unmatched. Here the CDR3 reads CASSLDRGNSYNEQFF. The CDR3 DNA reads as TGTGCCAGCAGCTTAGACAGGGGGAACTCCTACAATGAGCAGTTCTTC.

This clonotype was detected many times. The chain is built from TRBV12-3 or TRBV12-4 and TRBJ1-5; possible D gene TRBD1, 5 bases. The V gene lost 5 bases and the J gene lost 9 bases, with 14 bases spanning the gap. The CDR3 extends over 13 amino acids. The CDR3: CASSGDRVWPQHF. Here the CDR3 DNA reads TGTGCCAGCAGTGGTGACAGAGTATGGCCCCAGCATTTT.

The chain employs TRBV5-1 and TRBJ1-2; D is ambiguous. This CDR3 is 16 amino acids long. The V gene lost 0 bases and the J gene lost 0 bases, with 12 bases spanning the gap. Germline CDR1 and CDR2: SGHRS and YFSETQ. CDR3 residues: CASSLGGEIANYGYTF. In DNA, the CDR3 is TGCGCCAGCAGCTTGGGGGGAGAGATAGCTAACTATGGCTACACCTTC.

In its sample, this clonotype was seen many times. The V call is TRBV7-7, the J call TRBJ2-1, with D possibly TRBD1 on 6 matching bases. CDR3 length equals 14 residues. V gave up 5 bases and J gave up 6 bases, with 14 bases separating them. Germline lookup yields CDR1 SSHAT and CDR2 FNYEAQ (reference sequence). CDR3 sequence reads: CASSPGTDSNEQFF. CDR3 DNA sequence: TGTGCCAGCAGCCCCGGGACGGACAGCAATGAGCAGTTCTTC.

In its sample, this clonotype was seen a few times. The V call is TRBV28, the J call TRBJ2-3; 10 positions agree with TRBD2. This CDR3 spans 17 amino acids. V was clipped by 2 bases and J by 3 bases; unmatched bases: 8. Looked up from germline, CDR1 is MDHEN and CDR2 is SYDVKM. The CDR3 sequence is CASSLGTSARGTDTQYF. In DNA form, the CDR3 reads TGTGCCAGCAGTTTAGGGACTAGCGCCCGAGGGACAGATACGCAGTATTTT.

The chain has TRBV11-2 and TRBJ2-7, with TRBD2 identical over 8 bases. Germline-derived CDR1 and CDR2 are SGHAT and FQNNGV. The CDR3 extends over 19 amino acids. With V trimmed by 4 bases and J by 0 bases, 17 bases remained unmatched. The CDR3 DNA follows: TGTGCCAGCAGCTCCCCTGGTACTAGCGGAAGGAAGAGCTCCTACGAGCAGTACTTC. It codes for CASSSPGTSGRKSSYEQYF.

V usage is TRBV5-6 and J usage is TRBJ2-3; D is undetermined. The CDR3 is 13 amino acids. The V end was cut by 2 bases, the J end by 12 bases, with 16 bases between. Germline-derived CDR1 and CDR2 are SGHDT and YYEEEE. The CDR3 reads CASSLPIGSRQYF. The CDR3 DNA reads as TGTGCCAGCAGCTTACCTATCGGTTCGCGACAGTATTTT.

This chain joins TRBV7-9 and TRBJ2-3; D not certain. Germline values: CDR1 SEHNR, CDR2 FQNEAQ (reference sequence). V was clipped by 5 bases and J by 5 bases, with 11 bases between them. The CDR3 runs 13 residues. The CDR3 bases are TGTGCCAGCAGCGCCCCTATAAAAGATACGCAGTATTTT. Its translation: CASSAPIKDTQYF.

Regarding this clonotype: A junction end diverges from the germline sequence, so it may reflect a read error. This rearrangement joins TRBV20-1 to TRBJ1-1; D call uncertain. Germline V CDR1 and CDR2: DFQATT, SNEGSKA (reference sequence). This CDR3 is 10 amino acids long. CDR3 bases: TGCAGTGCTAGACCCCGACCTGACCAATTT. Translated: CSARPRPDQF.

The sample holds a few counts of this clonotype. The rearrangement joins TRBV7-9 to TRBJ2-7; D may be TRBD1 or TRBD2 (5 bases each). The CDR3 extends over 14 amino acids. Per the germline V gene, CDR1 is SEHNR and CDR2 is FQNEAQ (reference sequence). V was cut by 4 bases and J by 0 bases, with 10 bases left in between. CDR3 nucleotide sequence: TGTGCCAGCAGCTCGGGACGGTACTCCTACGAGCAGTACTTC. Translating gives CASSSGRYSYEQYF.

The chain joins TRBV20-1 to TRBJ1-1; TRBD1 matches 9 bases. The V segment lost 0 bases and the J segment 1 base; nucleotides outside the gene matches: 12. Germline V gene sequence: CDR1 DFQATT, CDR2 SNEGSKA (reference sequence). The CDR3 length is 18 residues. DNA of the CDR3: TGCAGTGCTAGAGATGAGACCCGGGACAGGGTGCCGAACACTGAAGCTTTCTTT. This translates into CSARDETRDRVPNTEAFF.

This chain links TRBV4-2 with TRBJ1-3; no firm D call. The CDR3 extends over 15 amino acids. V was shortened by 4 bases and J by 0 bases, with 10 bases between the two germline ends. The germline V gene has CDR1 LGHNA and CDR2 YNFKEQ. This CDR3 is CASSPPPGSGNTIYF. CDR3 sequence (DNA): TGTGCCAGCAGCCCGCCCCCCGGCTCTGGAAACACCATATATTTT.

The chain employs TRBV2 and TRBJ2-7; D call uncertain. The CDR3 consists of 10 residues. V was cut by 6 bases and J by 3 bases, with 3 bases left in between. In germline, CDR1 is SNHLY, CDR2 FYNNEI. The CDR3: CASRVYEQYF. In nucleotides, the CDR3 is TGTGCCAGCAGGGTCTACGAGCAGTACTTC.

The rearrangement joins TRBV30 to TRBJ1-1, with D perhaps TRBD1 (5 bases). Germline CDR1 and CDR2: GTSNPN and SVGIG (reference sequence). V was cut by 5 bases and J by 4 bases, with 11 bases left in between. The CDR3 totals 12 residues. As DNA, the CDR3 is TGTGCCTGGCAACAGGACTCCACTGAAGCTTTCTTT. Amino acid sequence: CAWQQDSTEAFF.

This clonotype was detected only once. The CDR3 nucleotides are TGCGCCAGCAGCTTGAATGGGGACAGGATTAACAATGAGCAGTTCTTC. Its translation: CASSLNGDRINNEQFF. The V call is TRBV5-1, the J call TRBJ2-1, with 8 bases fitting TRBD1. V gave up 1 base and J gave up 5 bases; unmatched junction bases: 8. From germline, CDR1 is SGHRS and CDR2 YFSETQ. The CDR3 runs 16 residues.

This clonotype was counted ten times or more. This chain links TRBV12-3 or TRBV12-4 with TRBJ1-2; D might be TRBD1 (6 bases). This CDR3 has 16 amino acids. The ends were cut back, 1 base at V and 4 bases at J, with 16 bases in the middle. The CDR3 spells CASSLGEDSGLYGYTF. The CDR3 DNA is TGTGCCAGCAGTTTAGGGGAGGACAGCGGACTCTATGGCTACACCTTC.

This clonotype was seen at least ten times. The chain uses TRBV5-8 and TRBJ2-1; possible D gene TRBD2, 5 bases. Trimming took 4 bases from V and 2 from J, leaving 10 bases between them. The CDR3 is made up of 14 amino acids. Looked up from germline, CDR1 is SGHTS and CDR2 is YDEGEE. The CDR3 region is CASSREGPYNEQFF. CDR3 DNA sequence: TGTGCCAGCAGCCGAGAGGGTCCCTACAATGAGCAGTTCTTC.

This clonotype was recorded a few times. The chain joins TRBV10-3 to TRBJ2-1; TRBD2 might be the D (5 bases). The germline CDR1 and CDR2 sequences are ENHRY and SYGVKD. Trimming took 7 bases from V and 8 from J, leaving 15 bases between them. The CDR3 runs to 13 residues. The CDR3 DNA reads TGTGCCATCACTCGAGGGAGTGGGGATGAGCAGTTCTTC. It codes for CAITRGSGDEQFF.

The chain joins TRBV5-1 to TRBJ2-3; perhaps TRBD2 as D (6 bases). Germline V lookup: CDR1 SGHRS, CDR2 YFSETQ. Trimming pared 0 bases from V and 4 bases from J, leaving 15 bases between. This CDR3 is built from 16 residues. The CDR3 here is CASSLAATSLPDTQYF. DNA of the CDR3: TGCGCCAGCAGCTTGGCGGCGACTAGTCTCCCAGATACGCAGTATTTT.

The chain has TRBV7-9 and TRBJ2-3; D is possibly TRBD2 (5 bases). CDR3 length equals 11 residues. Deletions cut 4 bases from V and 13 bases from J, with 12 bases between. Germline V lookup: CDR1 SEHNR, CDR2 FQNEAQ (reference sequence). The CDR3, as DNA: TGTGCCAGCAGCTCGGCACTCGGGGAGTATTTT. It translates to CASSSALGEYF. Complete variable domain (other parts from reference TRBV7-9 and TRBJ2-3): DTGVSQNPRHKITKRGQNVTFRCDPISEHNRLYWYRQTLGQGPEFLTYFQNEAQLEKSRLLSDRFSAERPKGSFSTLEIQRTEQGDSAMYLCASSSALGEYFGPGTRLTVL.

The V call is TRBV28, the J call TRBJ2-5; D perhaps matches TRBD1 (6 bases). The CDR3 is 13 amino acids. V gave up 3 bases and J gave up 2 bases, with 7 bases separating them. Germline lookup yields CDR1 MDHEN and CDR2 SYDVKM. The CDR3 loop reads CASSLDSQETQYF. The CDR3 DNA is TGTGCCAGCAGTTTGGACAGTCAAGAGACCCAGTACTTC.

The rearrangement joins TRBV9 to TRBJ2-3; the D call may be TRBD1 or TRBD2 (5 bases each). The germline V and J ends were trimmed by 2 bases and 1 base, with 14 bases remaining between them. In germline, CDR1 is SGDLS, CDR2 YYNGEE. This CDR3 spans 16 amino acids. The CDR3 region is CASSVGTRVGTDTQYF. The DNA of the CDR3 is TGTGCCAGCAGCGTTGGGACGCGTGTGGGCACAGATACGCAGTATTTT.

The V and J genes are TRBV15 and TRBJ1-5, with a possible D match to TRBD1 (5 bases). The CDR3 is 16 amino acids. CDR1 is LNHNV, CDR2 YYDKDF, per germline (reference sequence). V shed 0 bases and J shed 1 base, with 10 bases lying between them. Here the CDR3 reads CATSRDRWGSNQPQHF. The CDR3 DNA is TGTGCCACCAGCAGAGATAGGTGGGGGAGCAATCAGCCCCAGCATTTT.

The V gene is TRBV6-5, the J gene TRBJ2-5, with 11 bases identical to TRBD2. Germline CDR1 and CDR2: MNHEY and SVGAGI. The CDR3 covers 17 residues. V dropped 4 bases and J dropped 4; count of bases not matched to a gene: 11. The CDR3, as DNA: TGTGCCAGCAGTTCTGGCCTTCTAGCGGGGGGTAGAGAGACCCAGTACTTC. Translation gives CASSSGLLAGGRETQYF.

This clonotype was seen a handful of times. The J gene is TRBJ1-6, the V gene TRBV6-1, with D tentatively TRBD1 (5 bases). The CDR3 is made up of 14 amino acids. The V gene's germline CDR1 is MNHNS and CDR2 SASEGT. V shed 6 bases and J shed 6 bases, with 12 bases lying between them. The CDR3 here is CASSLSGSNSPLHF. CDR3 nucleotide sequence: TGTGCCAGCAGCCTCTCAGGGAGTAATTCACCCCTCCACTTT.

The sample holds many counts of this clonotype. The chain is built from TRBV4-1 and TRBJ1-2; unclear D gene. From germline, CDR1 is MGHRA and CDR2 YSYEKL. Trimming stripped 0 bases from V and 2 bases from J, with 7 bases between. The CDR3 spans 14 residues. CDR3 loop: CASSQEKDNYGYTF. The CDR3, as DNA: TGCGCCAGCAGCCAAGAGAAGGACAACTATGGCTACACCTTC.

The chain has TRBV5-1 and TRBJ1-1; no firm D call. Germline CDR1 SGHRS, CDR2 YFSETQ. V lost 1 base to trimming and J lost 9 bases, with 13 bases between them. The CDR3 length is 13 residues. This CDR3 is CASSLSDKDKAFF. CDR3 nucleotides: TGCGCCAGCAGCTTGTCAGATAAGGATAAAGCTTTCTTT.

The chain is built from TRBV7-2 and TRBJ2-2, with D unclear. The length of the CDR3 is 13 residues. The V and J ends lost 4 bases and 7 bases respectively, with 10 bases between them. Germline CDR1 reads SGHTA; CDR2 reads FQGNSA. Here the CDR3 reads CASSYGPVGELFF. The CDR3 DNA sequence: TGTGCCAGCAGCTACGGTCCGGTCGGGGAGCTGTTTTTT.

This clonotype was seen ten or more times. The J gene is TRBJ1-1, the V gene TRBV20-1, with D unclear. Trimming left V 3 bases short and J 0 bases short, with 11 bases between. The CDR3 is 14 residues long. Germline CDR1 is DFQATT and CDR2 is SNEGSKA (reference sequence). The CDR3 region is CSARAQILNTEAFF. DNA for the CDR3: TGCAGTGCTAGGGCTCAGATCCTGAACACTGAAGCTTTCTTT.

This chain joins TRBV20-1 and TRBJ2-7; TRBD2 agrees at 8 bases. After removal of 1 base from V and 2 bases from J, the junction contained 10 bases not matched to a gene. The CDR3 spans 16 residues. The germline CDR1 and CDR2 sequences are DFQATT and SNEGSKA (reference sequence). For the CDR3, the DNA is TGCAGTGCTAGAGGGATCGCTTGGCGGGGGGCCTACGAGCAGTACTTC. Translating it yields CSARGIAWRGAYEQYF.